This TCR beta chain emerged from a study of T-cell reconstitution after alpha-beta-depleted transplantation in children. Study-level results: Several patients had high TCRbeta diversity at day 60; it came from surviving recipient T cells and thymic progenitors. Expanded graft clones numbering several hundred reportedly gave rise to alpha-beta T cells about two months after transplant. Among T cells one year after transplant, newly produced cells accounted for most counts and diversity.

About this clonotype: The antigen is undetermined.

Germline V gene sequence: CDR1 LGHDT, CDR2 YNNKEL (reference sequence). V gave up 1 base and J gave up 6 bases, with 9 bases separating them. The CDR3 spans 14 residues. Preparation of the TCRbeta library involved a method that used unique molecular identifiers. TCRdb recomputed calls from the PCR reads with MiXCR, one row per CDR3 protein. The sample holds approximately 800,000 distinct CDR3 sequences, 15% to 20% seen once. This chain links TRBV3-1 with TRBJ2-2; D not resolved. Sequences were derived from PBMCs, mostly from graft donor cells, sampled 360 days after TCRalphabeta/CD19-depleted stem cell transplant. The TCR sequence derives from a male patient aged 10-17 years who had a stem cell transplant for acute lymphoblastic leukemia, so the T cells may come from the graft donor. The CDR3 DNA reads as TGTGCCAGCAGCCAAGGGTTGGTGTCCGGGGAGCTGTTTTTT. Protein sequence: CASSQGLVSGELFF.